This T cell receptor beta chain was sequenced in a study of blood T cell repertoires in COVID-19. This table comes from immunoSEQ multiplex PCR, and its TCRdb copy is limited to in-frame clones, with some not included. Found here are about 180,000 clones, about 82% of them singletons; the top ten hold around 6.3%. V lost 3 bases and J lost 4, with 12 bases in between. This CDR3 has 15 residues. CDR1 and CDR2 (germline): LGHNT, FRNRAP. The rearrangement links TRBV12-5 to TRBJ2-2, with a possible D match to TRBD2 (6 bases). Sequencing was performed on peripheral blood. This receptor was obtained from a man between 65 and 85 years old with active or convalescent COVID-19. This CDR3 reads CASGFRGGGTGELFF. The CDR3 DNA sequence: TGTGCTAGTGGTTTTCGGGGAGGAGGCACCGGGGAGCTGTTTTTT.